A single sample gave rise to the 13 T cell receptor beta chains below, sequenced in a study of Ad26.COV2.S vaccination and SARS-CoV-2 variants. Documented treatment: roughly 18 received Ad26.COV2.S at low or high dose, single or two shots; roughly five received placebo; per-sample allocation not given. The samples date from day 63 after the first vaccine or placebo injection. Libraries were prepared by immunoSEQ multiplex PCR; TCRdb keeps only in-frame clonotypes and omits some of them. The sample has a few hundred thousand clones, roughly 85% seen once. The material sequenced was peripheral blood, taken in a trial of Ad26.COV2.S vaccine versus placebo. The receptors shown here come from a person aged 18-65 years who received the Ad26.COV2.S COVID-19 vaccine or a placebo.

The V call is TRBV29-1, the J call TRBJ1-1; D gene ambiguous. With 3 bases removed from V and 2 bases from J, the gap between germline ends came to 13 bases. Germline V CDR1 and CDR2: SQVTM, ANQGSEA. This CDR3 spans 14 amino acids. The CDR3 DNA follows: TGCAGCGTTGAGGAGTGGCAGGCAAACACTGAAGCTTTCTTT. Encoded protein: CSVEEWQANTEAFF.

This chain uses TRBV30 with TRBJ2-7; TRBD1 aligns across 8 bases. This CDR3 spans 14 amino acids. Trimming took 2 bases from V and 1 from J; bases not matched to a gene: 4. Germline values: CDR1 GTSNPN, CDR2 SVGIG (reference sequence). The CDR3 loop reads CAWSWDRLSYEQYF. Written as DNA, the CDR3 is TGTGCCTGGAGTTGGGACAGGCTTTCCTACGAGCAGTACTTC.

The V gene is TRBV9, the J gene TRBJ2-7; D possibly corresponds to TRBD1 (5 bases). Germline-derived CDR1 and CDR2 are SGDLS and YYNGEE. The CDR3 consists of 13 residues. V gave up 0 bases and J gave up 7 bases, with 11 bases separating them. The CDR3 DNA follows: TGTGCCAGCAGCGTAGTACAGGTCGGGGAGCAGTACTTC. Its protein is CASSVVQVGEQYF. The full variable domain, rest sourced from reference TRBV9 and TRBJ2-7, is DSGVTQTPKHLITATGQRVTLRCSPRSGDLSVYWYQQSLDQGLQFLIQYYNGEERAKGNILERFSAQQFPDLHSELNLSSLELGDSALYFCASSVVQVGEQYFGPGTRLTVT.

V is TRBV5-6 and J is TRBJ1-2; 9 nucleotides align to TRBD1. The CDR3 spans 13 residues. The germline CDR1 and CDR2 sequences are SGHDT and YYEEEE. The V gene end was trimmed by 4 bases and the J gene end by 7 bases; junction bases not matched to a gene: 5. The CDR3 DNA sequence: TGTGCCAGCAGCCGGACAGGGGTGGGTGGCTACACCTTC. Translated, it gives CASSRTGVGGYTF.

This clone was counted once. This chain uses TRBV9 with TRBJ1-1; tentatively, D is TRBD1 (6 bases). The V gene lost 4 bases and the J gene lost 6 bases, with 10 bases spanning the gap. The CDR3 sequence is 12 residues long. Germline-derived CDR1 and CDR2 are SGDLS and YYNGEE. The DNA of the CDR3 is TGTGCCAGCAGCACAGGGTTCGCTGAAGCTTTCTTT. This gives the protein CASSTGFAEAFF. The variable domain in full, with the rest retrieved from reference TRBV9 and TRBJ1-1, is DSGVTQTPKHLITATGQRVTLRCSPRSGDLSVYWYQQSLDQGLQFLIQYYNGEERAKGNILERFSAQQFPDLHSELNLSSLELGDSALYFCASSTGFAEAFFGQGTRLTVV.

V is TRBV7-3 and J is TRBJ2-7; D is perhaps TRBD2 (6 bases). Between the trimmed V and J ends, which lost 4 bases and 5 bases, there was a span of 15 bases. Germline-derived CDR1 and CDR2 are SGHTA and FQGTGA. This CDR3 comprises 14 residues. The CDR3, as DNA: TGTGCCAGCAGCTCGGGACTGTCCGCCCACGAGCAGTACGTC. Amino acid sequence: CASSSGLSAHEQYV.

This chain connects TRBV28 to TRBJ1-6; no definite D call. CDR3 size: 14 residues. The V end lost 4 bases, the J end lost 12 bases, and 16 bases lay between the germline ends. Germline-derived CDR1 and CDR2 are MDHEN and SYDVKM. In DNA, the CDR3 is TGTGCCAGCAGTTCCCCCCGTCCCGAGGGACCCCTCCACTTT. It specifies CASSSPRPEGPLHF.

The rearrangement links TRBV20-1 to TRBJ1-1, with 8 bases lining up with TRBD1. This CDR3 is 11 amino acids long. Germline trimming cut 4 bases from V and 13 bases from J; bases unmatched to any gene: 8. The germline gives CDR1 DFQATT, CDR2 SNEGSKA (reference sequence). The CDR3 here is CSATDRGWDFF. The CDR3 region has the DNA TGCAGTGCTACAGACAGGGGCTGGGATTTCTTT.

The sample holds one count of this clone. The rearrangement joins TRBV19 to TRBJ2-5; 8 bases are a match to TRBD2. The V gene's germline CDR1 is LNHDA and CDR2 SQIVND (reference sequence). V lost 9 bases to trimming and J lost 6 bases; unmatched junction nucleotides: 9. The CDR3 contains 13 residues. CDR3 sequence: CARISGVAKTQYF. The CDR3 DNA reads TGTGCCAGGATTAGCGGGGTCGCGAAGACCCAGTACTTC. The full variable domain, completed using reference TRBV19 and TRBJ2-5, is DGGITQSPKYLFRKEGQNVTLSCEQNLNHDAMYWYRQDPGQGLRLIYYSQIVNDFQKGDIAEGYSVSREKKESFPLTVTSAQKNPTAFYLCARISGVAKTQYFGPGTRLLVL.

The rearrangement uses TRBV7-6 and TRBJ1-6, with a possible D match to TRBD1 (5 bases). In germline, CDR1 is SGHVS, CDR2 FNYEAQ. The ends were cut back, 1 base at V and 9 bases at J, with 22 bases in the middle. The CDR3 sequence is 18 residues long. CDR3 nucleotide sequence: TGTGCCAGCAGCTTAGACGGGACGGGCTCCGGGGTAGGTTCACCCCTCCACTTT. This sequence encodes CASSLDGTGSGVGSPLHF. The whole variable domain, filled in from reference TRBV7-6 and TRBJ1-6, reads GAGVSQSPRYKVTKRGQDVALRCDPISGHVSLYWYRQALGQGPEFLTYFNYEAQQDKSGLPNDRFSAERPEGSISTLTIQRTEQRDSAMYRCASSLDGTGSGVGSPLHFGNGTRLTVT.

The J gene is TRBJ1-2, the V gene TRBV29-1; D is uncertain. CDR1 and CDR2 (germline): SQVTM, ANQGSEA. The CDR3 spans 14 residues. Between the trimmed V and J ends, which lost 7 bases and 6 bases, there was a span of 21 bases. The CDR3 DNA follows: TGCAGCGCCCAATCCTGGCAGGCTTCTCATGGCTACACCTTC. Translated: CSAQSWQASHGYTF.

The rearrangement uses TRBV29-1 and TRBJ2-3; 10 positions match TRBD2. The CDR3 consists of 11 residues. Germline loops: CDR1 SQVTM, CDR2 ANQGSEA. The CDR3 bases are TGCTTAGCGGGAGGTAGAGATACGCAGTATTTT. Its translation is CLAGGRDTQYF.

This chain uses TRBV10-3 with TRBJ1-2, with D possibly matching TRBD1 (5 bases). The V end lost 0 bases, the J end lost 8 bases, and 19 bases lay between the germline ends. The CDR3 sequence is 16 residues long. The germline CDR1 and CDR2 sequences are ENHRY and SYGVKD. Here the CDR3 DNA reads TGTGCCATCAGTGAGTCTCCCAGGGACCCCCCCTTGGGCTACACCTTC. The encoded protein is CAISESPRDPPLGYTF.